The 5 T cell receptor beta chains below were found in one sample sequenced in a study of Graves' ophthalmopathy and Graves' hyperthyroidism. The study amplified TCR beta CDR3 regions using RNA transcripts. Second-round multiplex PCR came after a first-round RT-PCR that employed HTBI primers. TCRdb itself ran the multiplex PCR reads through MiXCR, one entry per CDR3 protein. The table lists 500,000 to 700,000 distinct CDR3 sequences, 22% of them singletons. Sequencing was done on a sample of peripheral blood. These receptors came from a young woman with stable Graves' hyperthyroidism. Some clones in this sample may be carry-over from other donors' samples.

This clonotype was seen many times. The rearrangement links TRBV20-1 to TRBJ2-7; 8 nucleotides agree with TRBD2. This CDR3 has 14 amino acids. In germline, CDR1 is DFQATT, CDR2 SNEGSKA (reference sequence). Unmatched junction bases numbered 9, after V lost 3 bases and J lost 5 bases. The CDR3 region has the DNA TGCAGTGCTAGTCCCCCGGCGGGAGGTAACGAGCAGTACTTC. Translating gives CSASPPAGGNEQYF.

This clonotype was detected ten times or more. Written as DNA, the CDR3 is TGTGCCAGCAGTACCCCGACAGGAGTGAACACTGAAGCTTTCTTT. The encoded protein is CASSTPTGVNTEAFF. This chain uses TRBV12-3 or TRBV12-4 with TRBJ1-1, with a possible D match to TRBD1 (6 bases). The CDR3 is 15 residues long. V lost 5 bases to trimming and J lost 0 bases, with 13 bases between them.

This clonotype was picked up many times. The chain joins TRBV19 to TRBJ1-6; 7 bases fit TRBD1. Germline values: CDR1 LNHDA, CDR2 SQIVND (reference sequence). There are 16 residues in the CDR3. With 3 bases clipped from V and 7 bases from J, the junction kept 9 bases outside the gene matches. The CDR3 loop is CASSILTGTTNSPLHF. DNA of the CDR3: TGTGCCAGTAGTATCCTGACAGGGACCACAAATTCACCCCTCCACTTT.

The table lists this clonotype with a count of one. The CDR3, as DNA: TGTGCCAGCCAGGACAGGGATTCCTACGAGCAGTACTTC. Its protein product is CASQDRDSYEQYF. The chain carries TRBV7-2 and TRBJ2-7; 8 nucleotides agree with TRBD1. After removal of 8 bases from V and 1 base from J, the junction contained 4 bases not matched to a gene. CDR1 is SGHTA and CDR2 is FQGNSA in the germline V gene. The CDR3 sequence is 13 residues long.

This clonotype has ten or more counts. The CDR3 region is CAIRTTGSLGQETQYF. The CDR3 DNA reads TGTGCCATCAGGACGACAGGGTCGTTGGGGCAAGAGACCCAGTACTTC. The chain employs TRBV10-3 and TRBJ2-5; 7 bases match TRBD1. The V gene end was trimmed by 6 bases and the J gene end by 2 bases; junction bases not matched to a gene: 12. Germline V gene data show CDR1 as ENHRY and CDR2 as SYGVKD. The CDR3 is 16 amino acids.